These T cell receptor beta chains were read from a single sample in a study of beta chain features in type 1 diabetes. Sequencing used immunoSEQ multiplex PCR; TCRdb keeps in-frame clones, though not all of them. Of some 500,000 clones in the sample, 9.5% to 12% were seen once. Sequencing was done on a sample of naive CD4+ T cells from blood. These receptors all come from a woman in her late teens or twenties in good health. The CDR3 runs from the conserved cysteine through the conserved F or W. Fields, in order: J gene, V gene, D gene, clone size, CDR3 DNA, CDR3 protein. D genes are given only for firm matches. A row's size may be missing; if present it is once, few, many or a size class.

J gene: TRBJ2-4
V gene: TRBV18
D gene: NA
clone size: NA
CDR3 DNA: TGTGCCAGCTCACCTATTCGGGGGCCGGACATTCAGTACTTC
CDR3 protein: CASSPIRGPDIQYF

J gene: TRBJ2-1
V gene: TRBV15
D gene: NA
clone size: few
CDR3 DNA: TGTGCCACCAGCAGCGGGGCCTACAATGAGCAGTTCTTC
CDR3 protein: CATSSGAYNEQFF

J gene: TRBJ1-5
V gene: TRBV30
D gene: NA
clone size: NA
CDR3 DNA: TGTGCCTGGAGTGTAAAAGGACGGTTCAATCAGCCCCAGCATTTT
CDR3 protein: CAWSVKGRFNQPQHF

J gene: TRBJ2-5
V gene: TRBV27
D gene: TRBD2
clone size: NA
CDR3 DNA: TGTGCCAGCAGTTCCTGGGCTAGCGGCGAAGAGACCCAGTACTTC
CDR3 protein: CASSSWASGEETQYF

J gene: TRBJ2-7
V gene: TRBV5-8
D gene: NA
clone size: few
CDR3 DNA: TGTGCCAGCAGCTTGGTAGGGGCAGGGTCGCACTACGAGCAGTACTTC
CDR3 protein: CASSLVGAGSHYEQYF

J gene: TRBJ2-5
V gene: TRBV11-1
D gene: TRBD2
clone size: NA
CDR3 DNA: TGTGCCAGCAGCCCCACCCTAGCGGGGGGACCACAAGAGACCCAGTACTTC
CDR3 protein: CASSPTLAGGPQETQYF

J gene: TRBJ2-3
V gene: TRBV29-1
D gene: NA
clone size: NA
CDR3 DNA: TGCAGCGTTGAAATGTCTATCACAGATACGCAGTATTTT
CDR3 protein: CSVEMSITDTQYF

J gene: TRBJ2-1
V gene: TRBV7-9
D gene: NA
clone size: NA
CDR3 DNA: TGTGCCAGCAGCCGAGTGGGTTACAATGAGCAGTTCTTC
CDR3 protein: CASSRVGYNEQFF

J gene: TRBJ2-6
V gene: TRBV5-4
D gene: NA
clone size: NA
CDR3 DNA: TGTGCCAGCAGCCCGGGACACAAAACTGGGGCCAACGTCCTGACTTTC
CDR3 protein: CASSPGHKTGANVLTF

J gene: TRBJ2-7
V gene: TRBV29-1
D gene: NA
clone size: many
CDR3 DNA: TGCAGCGTTGAAGGGGGCAGGGCGTCCTACGAGCAGTACTTC
CDR3 protein: CSVEGGRASYEQYF

J gene: TRBJ2-1
V gene: TRBV2
D gene: NA
clone size: NA
CDR3 DNA: TGTGCCAGCAGTGAATTTCAGGGATCCTACAATGAGCAGTTCTTC
CDR3 protein: CASSEFQGSYNEQFF

J gene: TRBJ2-5
V gene: TRBV6-5
D gene: NA
clone size: NA
CDR3 DNA: TGTGCCAGCAGCCTTAGCGGTGAAGAGACCCAGTACTTC
CDR3 protein: CASSLSGEETQYF

J gene: TRBJ2-3
V gene: TRBV6-5
D gene: NA
clone size: few
CDR3 DNA: TGTGCCAGCAGTGTCCGGACGGGCACAGATACGCAGTATTTT
CDR3 protein: CASSVRTGTDTQYF

J gene: TRBJ2-3
V gene: TRBV7-9
D gene: NA
clone size: NA
CDR3 DNA: TGTGCCAGCAGCTCCCAGGGCACAGATACGCAGTATTTT
CDR3 protein: CASSSQGTDTQYF

J gene: TRBJ2-2
V gene: TRBV5-1
D gene: NA
clone size: few
CDR3 DNA: TGCGCCAGCAGCGTCTCAGACACCGGGGAGCTGTTTTTT
CDR3 protein: CASSVSDTGELFF

J gene: TRBJ2-6
V gene: TRBV28
D gene: TRBD1
clone size: few
CDR3 DNA: TGTGCCAGCAGTTTATCACCGGGACAGACCAACGTCCTGACTTTC
CDR3 protein: CASSLSPGQTNVLTF

J gene: TRBJ1-1
V gene: TRBV19
D gene: NA
clone size: few
CDR3 DNA: TGTGCCAGTAGCAGCAGGAGCACTGAAGCTTTCTTT
CDR3 protein: CASSSRSTEAFF

J gene: TRBJ2-1
V gene: TRBV30
D gene: TRBD1
clone size: many
CDR3 DNA: TGTGCCTGGGACCAGGGACAGTACAATGAGCAGTTCTTC
CDR3 protein: CAWDQGQYNEQFF

J gene: TRBJ2-1
V gene: TRBV11-2
D gene: NA
clone size: NA
CDR3 DNA: TGTGCCAGCAGCCCTGGAATAAACTACAATGAGCAGTTCTTC
CDR3 protein: CASSPGINYNEQFF

J gene: TRBJ1-2
V gene: TRBV19
D gene: NA
clone size: NA
CDR3 DNA: TGTGCCAGTAGTGACTGGGGCTATGGCTACACCTTC
CDR3 protein: CASSDWGYGYTF

J gene: TRBJ2-3
V gene: TRBV28
D gene: NA
clone size: NA
CDR3 DNA: TGTGCCAGCAGTTTATCCTTGTTGGCGAGGGCAGATACGCAGTATTTT
CDR3 protein: CASSLSLLARADTQYF

J gene: TRBJ2-1
V gene: TRBV5-1
D gene: TRBD1
clone size: few
CDR3 DNA: TGCGCCAGCAGCCCTGGCCGGGACAGGGTTACCAATGAGCAGTTCTTC
CDR3 protein: CASSPGRDRVTNEQFF

J gene: TRBJ2-1
V gene: TRBV7-2
D gene: NA
clone size: NA
CDR3 DNA: TGTGCCAGCAGCTTCTCTGTTACTGAGCAGTTCTTC
CDR3 protein: CASSFSVTEQFF

J gene: TRBJ1-5
V gene: TRBV5-1
D gene: NA
clone size: few
CDR3 DNA: TGCGCCAGCAGCTTGGAATCCTCTAATCAGCCCCAGCATTTT
CDR3 protein: CASSLESSNQPQHF

J gene: TRBJ1-4
V gene: TRBV29-1
D gene: NA
clone size: few
CDR3 DNA: TGCAGCGTCGCGAGGGGTCCGAATGAAAAACTGTTTTTT
CDR3 protein: CSVARGPNEKLFF

J gene: TRBJ1-1
V gene: TRBV9
D gene: NA
clone size: few
CDR3 DNA: TGTGCCAGCAGGTGGGGTGGACCGAACACTGAAGCTTTCTTT
CDR3 protein: CASRWGGPNTEAFF

J gene: TRBJ1-2
V gene: TRBV19
D gene: NA
clone size: NA
CDR3 DNA: TGTGCCAGTAGATTGACAAAAGGAGGCTATGGCTACACCTTC
CDR3 protein: CASRLTKGGYGYTF

J gene: TRBJ1-2
V gene: TRBV7-2
D gene: NA
clone size: few
CDR3 DNA: TGTGCCAGCAGCTTAGCCAGTTATGGCTACACCTTC
CDR3 protein: CASSLASYGYTF

J gene: TRBJ2-7
V gene: TRBV25-1
D gene: NA
clone size: few
CDR3 DNA: TGTGCCAGCAGAGATACAAGATACGAGCAGTACTTC
CDR3 protein: CASRDTRYEQYF

J gene: TRBJ2-5
V gene: TRBV7-2
D gene: NA
clone size: NA
CDR3 DNA: TGTGCCAGCAGCTTAGCAGCCGGGCAAGAGACCCAGTACTTC
CDR3 protein: CASSLAAGQETQYF

J gene: TRBJ1-1
V gene: TRBV25-1
D gene: NA
clone size: few
CDR3 DNA: TGTGCCAGCAGACAGGGAGTTGACACTGAAGCTTTCTTT
CDR3 protein: CASRQGVDTEAFF

J gene: TRBJ1-2
V gene: TRBV9
D gene: NA
clone size: few
CDR3 DNA: TGTGCCAGCAGTGAGACGGGGAGGGCTAACTATGGCTACACCTTC
CDR3 protein: CASSETGRANYGYTF

J gene: TRBJ2-6
V gene: TRBV7-9
D gene: TRBD1
clone size: NA
CDR3 DNA: TGTGCCAGCAGCGAACGACAGGGAATTGGCTCTGGGGCCAACGTCCTGACTTTC
CDR3 protein: CASSERQGIGSGANVLTF

J gene: TRBJ2-3
V gene: TRBV5-1
D gene: NA
clone size: few
CDR3 DNA: TGCGCCAGCAGCTTCACGGGGGACGCCGCTAGCACAGATACGCAGTATTTT
CDR3 protein: CASSFTGDAASTDTQYF

J gene: TRBJ2-5
V gene: TRBV2
D gene: NA
clone size: few
CDR3 DNA: TGTGCCAGCAGTGCTGGGGGCCAAGAGACCCAGTACTTC
CDR3 protein: CASSAGGQETQYF

J gene: TRBJ1-5
V gene: TRBV25-1
D gene: NA
clone size: NA
CDR3 DNA: TGTGCCAGCAGTGAACCTAATCAGCCCCAGCATTTT
CDR3 protein: CASSEPNQPQHF

J gene: TRBJ1-2
V gene: TRBV9
D gene: NA
clone size: few
CDR3 DNA: TGTGCCAGCAGCGCGTCACAGGGACGAACCTTAACTCGTGGCTACACCTTC
CDR3 protein: CASSASQGRTLTRGYTF

J gene: TRBJ2-1
V gene: TRBV5-6
D gene: TRBD2
clone size: few
CDR3 DNA: TGTGCCAGCAGCCGCGGACAACTAGCGGGAGCAAGTGAGCAGTTCTTC
CDR3 protein: CASSRGQLAGASEQFF

J gene: TRBJ2-3
V gene: TRBV28
D gene: TRBD1
clone size: few
CDR3 DNA: TGTGCCAGCAGTTGGCCGGGACAGGGCACAGATACGCAGTATTTT
CDR3 protein: CASSWPGQGTDTQYF

J gene: TRBJ2-4
V gene: TRBV7-2
D gene: NA
clone size: few
CDR3 DNA: TGTGCCAGCAGCTTGGATGGGCTCAAAAACATTCAGTACTTC
CDR3 protein: CASSLDGLKNIQYF

J gene: TRBJ2-7
V gene: TRBV30
D gene: TRBD1
clone size: many
CDR3 DNA: TGTGCCTGGAGTGTATGGCAGGGGGTAGAGCAGTACTTC
CDR3 protein: CAWSVWQGVEQYF

J gene: TRBJ1-1
V gene: TRBV15
D gene: NA
clone size: NA
CDR3 DNA: TGTGCCACCAGCGACGGGGGCTTTGCTGAAGCTTTCTTT
CDR3 protein: CATSDGGFAEAFF

J gene: TRBJ2-5
V gene: TRBV15
D gene: NA
clone size: NA
CDR3 DNA: TGTGCCACCAGCAGAAGAAACCAGTACCAAGAGACCCAGTACTTC
CDR3 protein: CATSRRNQYQETQYF

J gene: TRBJ1-2
V gene: TRBV4-1
D gene: TRBD1
clone size: NA
CDR3 DNA: TGCGCCAGCAGCCAAGTCGGACAGGGAAACTATGGCTACACCTTC
CDR3 protein: CASSQVGQGNYGYTF

J gene: TRBJ2-3
V gene: TRBV7-9
D gene: NA
clone size: many
CDR3 DNA: TGTGCCAGCAACTTTGACATAAGCACAGATACGCAGTATTTT
CDR3 protein: CASNFDISTDTQYF

J gene: TRBJ2-1
V gene: TRBV19
D gene: NA
clone size: NA
CDR3 DNA: TGTGCCAGTAGTAAGGTCGGTGGACTCAATGAGCAGTTCTTC
CDR3 protein: CASSKVGGLNEQFF

J gene: TRBJ1-1
V gene: TRBV7-2
D gene: TRBD1
clone size: NA
CDR3 DNA: TGTGCCAGCAGCCGGACAGGGGAATCCTTCACTGAAGCTTTCTTT
CDR3 protein: CASSRTGESFTEAFF

J gene: TRBJ1-1
V gene: TRBV29-1
D gene: NA
clone size: NA
CDR3 DNA: TGCAGCGCCGTACCCACCGCGAACACTGAAGCTTTCTTT
CDR3 protein: CSAVPTANTEAFF

J gene: TRBJ2-6
V gene: TRBV14
D gene: NA
clone size: NA
CDR3 DNA: TGTGCCAGCAGCCGTCTCACAGTTACCAACTCTGGGGCCAACGTCCTGACTTTC
CDR3 protein: CASSRLTVTNSGANVLTF

J gene: TRBJ2-6
V gene: TRBV9
D gene: TRBD1
clone size: NA
CDR3 DNA: TGTGCCAGCAGCGTAGTCCCTCGTACAGGGGAGGGGGCCAACGTCCTGACTTTC
CDR3 protein: CASSVVPRTGEGANVLTF

J gene: TRBJ2-7
V gene: TRBV6-5
D gene: NA
clone size: NA
CDR3 DNA: TGTGCCAGCAGTTACTCGAACCTTGGAACCTACGAGCAGTACTTC
CDR3 protein: CASSYSNLGTYEQYF

J gene: TRBJ2-1
V gene: TRBV21-1
D gene: NA
clone size: few
CDR3 DNA: TGTGCCAGCAGGAGGACAGGGTCCTACAATGAGCAGTTCTTC
CDR3 protein: CASRRTGSYNEQFF